This T cell receptor beta chain came from a study of a mutant IDH1 vaccine in newly diagnosed glioma. Study overall: Patients, over weeks 1, 3, 5, 7, 11, 15, 19 and 23, received a total of eight vaccinations. Earlier treatment was radiotherapy, temozolomide, or both, with most getting both.

Here immunoSEQ multiplex PCR was the method, and the copy in TCRdb shows in-frame clones only, minus some. The sample has 82,000 or so clones, approximately 85% seen once. On this clone: Its antigen remains unidentified.

Germline V gene lookup returns CDR1 SQVTM and CDR2 ANQGSEA. V lost 7 bases and J lost 3; bases outside the gene matches: 7. The CDR3 runs 13 residues. Sample time point: week 23, last vaccination. A 20-mer mutant IDH1 peptide at 300 ug was injected subcutaneously with topical imiquimod. The V gene is TRBV29-1, the J gene TRBJ2-7, with 9 bases identical to TRBD1. Sequencing was performed on PBMCs, taken from a glioma patient whose treatment included an IDH1 peptide vaccine. The clonotype comes from a young man with glioma. Some clones in this sample may be carry-over from other donors' samples. Here the CDR3 DNA reads TGCAGCGCGCTCGGGACAGGGAACTACGAGCAGTACTTC. This sequence encodes CSALGTGNYEQYF.